Listed below are T cell receptor beta chains from one sample, sequenced in a study of patients and donors after allogeneic stem cell transplantation. Using its own MiXCR run on the RT-PCR reads, TCRdb lists one record per CDR3 protein. The table lists more than 20,000 distinct CDR3 sequences, 40% to 45% of them singletons. The material sequenced was blood, either unsorted or a sorted T cell fraction (not recorded which). These receptors came from a human donor who was either an allogeneic HSCT recipient or a stem cell or donor lymphocyte infusion donor (not recorded which). It is not recorded whose cells these are; they may come from a transplant donor. Both conserved end residues are part of each CDR3. D genes are given only for firm matches. Size is omitted from some rows. Given values are once, few, many or a class for expanded clones.

abundance	d_gene	v_gene	j_gene	CDR3aa	CDR3nt
-	TRBD2	TRBV3-1	TRBJ2-7	CASSGGLAGNYEQYF	TGTGCCAGCAGCGGGGGACTAGCGGGGAACTACGAGCAGTACTTC
-	-	TRBV20-1	TRBJ1-3	CSGQGREGNTIYF	TGCAGTGGGCAGGGGCGAGAGGGAAACACCATATATTTT
-	TRBD2	TRBV5-1	TRBJ2-5	CASSSASGSGETQYF	TGCGCCAGCAGCTCCGCTAGCGGGAGTGGGGAGACCCAGTACTTC
-	-	TRBV5-6	TRBJ1-2	CASSFTYPNYGYTF	TGTGCCAGCAGCTTTACTTACCCTAACTATGGCTACACCTTC
-	TRBD1	TRBV24-1	TRBJ2-7	CATSDHIADRDEQYF	TGTGCCACCAGTGACCACATAGCCGACAGGGACGAGCAGTACTTC
-	-	TRBV7-8	TRBJ2-1	CASSLAGAPFYNEQFF	TGTGCCAGCAGCTTAGCGGGGGCCCCCTTTTACAATGAGCAGTTCTTC
-	-	TRBV6-1	TRBJ2-1	CASSEDWGQFF	TGTGCCAGCAGTGAAGATTGGGGGCAGTTCTTC
-	TRBD1	TRBV11-1	TRBJ2-5	CASSPGQQETQYF	TGTGCCAGCAGCCCGGGACAGCAAGAGACCCAGTACTTC
once	TRBD2	TRBV29-1	TRBJ2-3	CSVVALWLAGGNTQYF	TGCAGCGTTGTGGCCCTTTGGCTAGCGGGAGGGAATACGCAGTATTTT
-	TRBD1	TRBV28	TRBJ1-5	CASSSPSGQGGQPQHF	TGTGCCAGCAGTTCCCCCTCGGGACAGGGTGGTCAGCCCCAGCATTTT
-	TRBD2	TRBV5-1	TRBJ2-3	CASSLATSVGTDTQYF	TGCGCCAGCAGCTTGGCGACTAGCGTTGGCACAGATACGCAGTATTTT
few	-	TRBV2	TRBJ1-6	CASRIVAASSYNSPLHF	TGTGCCAGCAGGATCGTGGCAGCGAGCTCCTATAATTCACCCCTCCACTTT
few	-	TRBV20-1	TRBJ2-1	CSATSYNEQFF	TGCAGTGCTACTAGTTACAATGAGCAGTTCTTC
-	TRBD2	TRBV5-1	TRBJ2-5	CASSSLAGVQETQYF	TGCGCCAGCAGCTCGTTAGCGGGAGTACAAGAGACCCAGTACTTC
few	-	TRBV7-9	TRBJ2-7	CASSQGKSTAYEQYF	TGTGCCAGCAGCCAAGGGAAATCCACGGCCTACGAGCAGTACTTC
-	TRBD1	TRBV29-1	TRBJ2-7	CSVERGREQYF	TGCAGCGTTGAAAGGGGGCGCGAGCAGTACTTC
few	-	TRBV5-1	TRBJ2-5	CASSFPVSGKETQYF	TGCGCCAGCAGCTTCCCCGTTTCGGGGAAAGAGACCCAGTACTTC
few	TRBD1	TRBV4-2	TRBJ1-1	CASSREGAAFF	TGTGCCAGCTCAAGGGAGGGGGCAGCTTTCTTT
-	-	TRBV3-1	TRBJ2-3	CASSQFQDHTDTQYF	TGTGCCAGCAGCCAATTTCAGGATCACACAGATACGCAGTATTTT
few	TRBD1	TRBV5-1	TRBJ2-5	CASSYAGQGMSKYF	TGCGCCAGCAGCTACGCTGGACAGGGGATGTCAAAGTACTTC
-	-	TRBV12-3/TRBV12-4	TRBJ2-2	CASSSPWGTGELFF	TGTGCCAGCAGTTCCCCCTGGGGCACCGGGGAGCTGTTTTTT
-	-	TRBV29-1	TRBJ1-2	CSVEEGKGVIYGYTF	TGCAGCGTTGAAGAAGGAAAGGGGGTGATCTATGGCTACACCTTC
-	TRBD1	TRBV9	TRBJ2-7	CASSATGTASSYEQYF	TGTGCCAGCAGCGCAACCGGGACAGCTAGCTCCTACGAGCAGTACTTC
few	-	TRBV12-3/TRBV12-4	TRBJ1-1	CASSPIIRSSNTEAFF	TGTGCCAGCAGTCCCATAATTAGGTCATCCAACACTGAAGCTTTCTTT
-	-	TRBV7-7	TRBJ2-1	CASSNPPRNNNEQFF	TGTGCTAGCAGCAACCCACCCCGAAATAACAATGAGCAGTTCTTC
few	-	TRBV4-2	TRBJ1-1	CASSQAGDTEAFF	TGTGCCAGCAGCCAAGCCGGAGACACTGAAGCTTTCTTT
-	-	TRBV5-1	TRBJ1-6	CASSPRLAGDNSPLHF	TGCGCCAGCAGCCCTCGCCTGGCAGGTGACAATTCACCCCTCCACTTT
-	-	TRBV5-1	TRBJ2-7	CASSLEGYEQYF	TGCGCCAGCAGCTTGGAAGGTTACGAGCAGTACTTC
few	-	TRBV9	TRBJ1-6	CASSSGQINSPLHF	TGTGCCAGCAGCTCAGGACAGATTAATTCACCCCTCCACTTT
-	-	TRBV5-6	TRBJ2-5	CASSLVTAPEETQYF	TGTGCCAGCAGCTTGGTGACAGCCCCCGAAGAGACCCAGTACTTC
few	-	TRBV10-2	TRBJ1-1	CASRYNTEAFF	TGCGCCAGCAGATATAACACTGAAGCTTTCTTT
-	-	TRBV3-1	TRBJ1-2	CASSQAKGGYTF	TGTGCCAGCAGCCAAGCTAAAGGTGGCTACACCTTC
few	-	TRBV12-3/TRBV12-4	TRBJ1-1	CASSIDLGNTEAFF	TGTGCCAGCAGTATAGATTTGGGGAACACTGAAGCTTTCTTT
few	-	TRBV12-3/TRBV12-4	TRBJ1-2	CASSLNGNYGYTF	TGTGCCAGCAGTTTAAATGGGAACTATGGCTACACCTTC
few	TRBD1	TRBV6-2/TRBV6-3	TRBJ1-1	CASSYFWTGPNTEAFF	TGTGCCAGCAGTTACTTTTGGACAGGACCTAACACTGAAGCTTTCTTT
-	-	TRBV29-1	TRBJ1-2	CSVIESYGYTF	TGCAGCGTTATTGAATCCTATGGCTACACCTTC
-	-	TRBV5-8	TRBJ1-5	CASSEYRVPQPQHF	TGTGCCAGCAGCGAATACAGGGTGCCCCAGCCCCAGCATTTT
few	TRBD1	TRBV7-9	TRBJ1-4	CASSRPDRARDEKLFF	TGTGCCAGCAGCAGACCGGACAGGGCGCGGGATGAAAAACTGTTTTTT
-	-	TRBV14	TRBJ1-6	CASSQHRPNSPLHF	TGTGCCAGCAGCCAGCACCGACCAAATTCACCCCTCCACTTT
few	TRBD1	TRBV5-1	TRBJ1-2	CASSLKTGQGVYGYTF	TGCGCCAGCAGCTTAAAAACCGGACAGGGAGTCTATGGCTACACCTTC
-	-	TRBV10-3	TRBJ1-5	CAISGTGLIDQPQHF	TGTGCCATCAGTGGGACCGGACTTATAGATCAGCCCCAGCATTTT
few	TRBD1	TRBV7-8	TRBJ1-4	CASRLTGVGATNEKLFF	TGTGCCAGCAGACTTACAGGGGTTGGGGCAACTAATGAAAAACTGTTTTTT
-	TRBD2	TRBV9	TRBJ2-7	CASSVAASGIPNEQYF	TGTGCCAGCAGCGTAGCTGCTAGCGGGATCCCAAACGAGCAGTACTTC
-	-	TRBV28	TRBJ2-3	CASSLWGRTDTQYF	TGTGCCAGCAGTTTATGGGGGCGCACAGATACGCAGTATTTT
-	-	TRBV2	TRBJ1-1	CASNSLGGLNTEAFF	TGTGCCAGCAACTCCTTAGGGGGGCTTAACACTGAAGCTTTCTTT
-	-	TRBV11-2	TRBJ1-2	CASSLAGYTF	TGTGCCAGCAGCTTAGCCGGCTACACCTTC
few	TRBD2	TRBV18	TRBJ2-1	CASSLSGRAYNEQFF	TGTGCCAGCTCACTTAGCGGGAGGGCCTACAATGAGCAGTTCTTC
few	-	TRBV5-1	TRBJ1-1	CASSLGQGRAEAFF	TGCGCCAGCAGCTTGGGGCAGGGAAGGGCTGAAGCTTTCTTT
many	TRBD2	TRBV5-1	TRBJ2-1	CASSLSGSYNEQFF	TGCGCCAGCAGCTTAAGCGGGAGCTACAATGAGCAGTTCTTC
-	-	TRBV12-3/TRBV12-4	TRBJ1-4	CASSLISWTENEKLFF	TGTGCCAGCAGTTTAATTTCCTGGACTGAAAATGAAAAACTGTTTTTT
-	TRBD1	TRBV5-5	TRBJ2-1	CASSLGDSLYNEQFF	TGTGCCAGCAGCTTGGGGGACAGCCTTTACAATGAGCAGTTCTTC
few	-	TRBV27	TRBJ1-1	CASSSAPGIGDTEAFF	TGTGCCAGCAGTTCCGCCCCGGGAATCGGGGACACTGAAGCTTTCTTT
few	TRBD1	TRBV18	TRBJ1-4	CASSLNRGEKLFF	TGTGCCAGCTCACTCAACAGGGGCGAAAAACTGTTTTTT
few	-	TRBV5-1	TRBJ1-1	CASSSHTEAFF	TGCGCCAGCAGCTCGCACACTGAAGCTTTCTTT
-	-	TRBV18	TRBJ2-7	CASSPRTVGYEQYF	TGTGCCAGCTCACCACGGACTGTGGGCTACGAGCAGTACTTC